This T cell receptor beta chain was sequenced for a study of low-dose radiotherapy and immunotherapy resistance in tumors. The time point here: before trial treatment. First-strand cDNA relied on TRAV- and TRBV-specific primers spanning alpha and beta chains. A constant-region primer paired with the V-primer adapter amplified TCRs over roughly 18 PCR cycles. Using its own MiXCR run on the reads, TCRdb lists one record per CDR3 protein. The table includes tens of thousands of distinct CDR3 sequences, 9.4% detected once. This clonotype was observed many times. The CDR3 spans 14 residues. Trimming took 5 bases from V and 4 from J, leaving 14 bases between them. Germline CDR1 SGHTA, CDR2 FQGNSA.

Sample: PBMCs, taken before treatment. This receptor was obtained from a male donor with prostate cancer. The gene calls are TRBV7-2 and TRBJ2-5; possible D gene TRBD2, 5 bases. Written as DNA, the CDR3 is TGTGCCAGCAGCCAAGGGAGTGGTGGAGAGACCCAGTACTTC. Translation gives CASSQGSGGETQYF.